This entry lists 18 T cell receptor beta chains sequenced from one sample in a study of cytomegalovirus exposure and HLA in healthy donors. With 60 Vbeta and 13 Jbeta primers, the PCR was carried out. The table came from immunoSEQ multiplex PCR; TCRdb's copy has only in-frame clones and leaves some out. The sample holds 130,000 to 150,000 clones, roughly four fifths seen once. The sample comprised PBMCs. These receptors all stem from a man in his forties or fifties in good health and CMV-seropositive.

The chain is built from TRBV4-3 and TRBJ1-4; D not certain. V was trimmed by 0 bases and J by 0 bases, leaving 5 bases between them. The CDR3 spans 15 residues. Germline CDR1 is LGHNA and CDR2 is YSLEER. This chain's CDR3 is CASSQDSATNEKLFF. The CDR3 DNA is TGCGCCAGCAGCCAAGACAGCGCAACTAATGAAAAACTGTTTTTT.

V usage is TRBV27 and J usage is TRBJ2-5, with TRBD2 as a possible D gene (7 bases). Germline CDR1 reads MNHEY; CDR2 reads SMNVEV (reference sequence). The CDR3 consists of 14 residues. The V gene lost 6 bases and the J gene lost 2 bases, with 13 bases spanning the gap. CDR3 bases: TGTGCCAGCAGCCGAGGGGGGGCTCAAGAGACCCAGTACTTC. It encodes CASSRGGAQETQYF.

The J gene is TRBJ2-3, the V gene TRBV12-5; tentative D call: TRBD2 (5 bases). The CDR3 has 14 amino acids. The germline V and J ends were trimmed by 4 bases and 1 base, with 9 bases remaining between them. The germline gives CDR1 LGHNT, CDR2 FRNRAP. The CDR3, as DNA: TGTGCTAGTGGTTCCAGCGGAGGCACAGATACGCAGTATTTT. This gives the protein CASGSSGGTDTQYF.

With respect to this clone: Other DNA sequences within the sample encode an identical CDR3. This rearrangement joins TRBV11-2 to TRBJ2-5; D not resolved. CDR1 and CDR2 (germline): SGHAT, FQNNGV. V lost 2 bases to trimming and J lost 5 bases, with 3 bases between them. The CDR3 loop spans 11 amino acids. The CDR3 loop is CASSLLETQYF. The CDR3, as DNA: TGTGCCAGCAGCTTACTTGAGACCCAGTACTTC.

The gene calls are TRBV12-5 and TRBJ2-7; 7 nucleotides match TRBD2. CDR1 and CDR2 (germline): LGHNT, FRNRAP. The CDR3 has 14 amino acids. V was clipped by 6 bases and J by 2 bases; unmatched bases: 7. The CDR3 DNA reads TGTGCTAGTGGCATTTTCGGGGGGACCTACGAGCAGTACTTC. This gives the protein CASGIFGGTYEQYF.

The sample holds a few counts of this clone. The CDR3 loop reads CASSLGLAPDNEQFF. The CDR3 coding sequence is TGTGCCAGCAGCTTAGGACTAGCGCCCGACAATGAGCAGTTCTTC. The chain links TRBV7-2 to TRBJ2-1; TRBD2 agrees at 8 bases. The CDR3 spans 15 residues. V shed 1 base, J shed 5 bases, and the junction held 4 bases outside the gene matches. Per germline, CDR1 SGHTA and CDR2 FQGNSA.

This rearrangement joins TRBV18 to TRBJ1-3; D is perhaps TRBD1 (5 bases). From germline, CDR1 is KGHSH and CDR2 LQKENI. The CDR3 loop spans 16 amino acids. The V gene lost 3 bases and the J gene lost 2 bases, with 14 bases spanning the gap. For the CDR3, the DNA is TGTGCCAGCTCACCGCCAGGGAAAGGCGCTGGAAACACCATATATTTT. Translated, it gives CASSPPGKGAGNTIYF.

J is TRBJ1-1 and V is TRBV12-5, with D uncertain. Trimming pared 1 base from V and 4 bases from J, leaving 7 bases between. The CDR3 loop spans 13 amino acids. The germline V gene has CDR1 LGHNT and CDR2 FRNRAP. The CDR3 DNA reads as TGTGCTAGTGGTTTGGACCGGGGCACTGAAGCTTTCTTT. It encodes CASGLDRGTEAFF. Full variable domain (outside the CDR3, taken from reference TRBV12-5 and TRBJ1-1): DARVTQTPRHKVTEMGQEVTMRCQPILGHNTVFWYRQTMMQGLELLAYFRNRAPLDDSGMPKDRFSAEMPDATLATLKIQPSEPRDSAVYFCASGLDRGTEAFFGQGTRLTVV.

J is TRBJ2-6 and V is TRBV18; TRBD2 might be the D (5 bases). V lost 8 bases to trimming and J lost 0 bases, with 5 bases between them. The germline CDR1 and CDR2 sequences are KGHSH and LQKENI. This CDR3 contains 13 residues. CDR3 region: CASEGSGANVLTF. CDR3 nucleotides: TGTGCCAGCGAGGGCTCTGGGGCCAACGTCCTGACTTTC.

This rearrangement joins TRBV6-5 to TRBJ2-3; 8 nucleotides agree with TRBD1. Germline V gene data show CDR1 as MNHEY and CDR2 as SVGAGI. CDR3 length equals 14 residues. The trim removed 8 bases at V and 2 bases at J, leaving 6 bases unmatched. CDR3 DNA: TGTGCCAGCTGGGACAGGAGGGTCACAGATACGCAGTATTTT. This sequence encodes CASWDRRVTDTQYF.

This clone was seen just once. V gene TRBV5-6 combines with J gene TRBJ1-5; TRBD1 matches at 8 bases. The V gene end was trimmed by 2 bases and the J gene end by 6 bases; junction bases not matched to a gene: 4. This CDR3 region has 14 residues. The V gene's germline CDR1 is SGHDT and CDR2 YYEEEE. Here the CDR3 DNA reads TGTGCCAGCAGCTTTTCGACAGGGGCTCAGCCCCAGCATTTT. Translation gives CASSFSTGAQPQHF.

This clone appeared a few times. V usage is TRBV4-3 and J usage is TRBJ1-2, with D possibly matching TRBD1 (6 bases). CDR1 is LGHNA and CDR2 is YSLEER in the germline V gene. The CDR3 extends over 13 amino acids. V lost 2 bases to trimming and J lost 8 bases, with 12 bases between them. CDR3: CASSQYRDRGYTF. The CDR3 coding sequence is TGCGCCAGCAGCCAATACAGGGATCGCGGCTACACCTTC.

The chain joins TRBV5-1 to TRBJ2-3; 12 bases match TRBD1. The V gene end was trimmed by 0 bases and the J gene end by 4 bases; junction bases not matched to a gene: 3. The germline CDR1 and CDR2 sequences are SGHRS and YFSETQ. This CDR3 has 16 residues. For the CDR3, the DNA is TGCGCCAGCAGCTTGGAAGGGACAGGGGGCGCAGATACGCAGTATTTT. It specifies CASSLEGTGGADTQYF. Complete variable domain (other parts from reference TRBV5-1 and TRBJ2-3): KAGVTQTPRYLIKTRGQQVTLSCSPISGHRSVSWYQQTPGQGLQFLFEYFSETQRNKGNFPGRFSGRQFSNSRSEMNVSTLELGDSALYLCASSLEGTGGADTQYFGPGTRLTVL.

Of note for this clone: Germline is not matched at one junction end, which may reflect a read error. The CDR3 sequence: CSSSIQGYEQYF. The CDR3 coding sequence is TGTTCCAGCAGCATACAGGGTTACGAGCAGTACTTC. The chain combines TRBV7-9 with TRBJ2-7; TRBD1 is a possible D gene (6 bases). This CDR3 spans 12 amino acids. Germline values: CDR1 SEHNR, CDR2 FQNEAQ (reference sequence).

V and J are TRBV6-7 and TRBJ2-7, with D possibly TRBD2 on 6 matching bases. TRBV6-7 is an open reading frame, and its role is uncertain. V lost 5 bases and J lost 1, with 12 bases in between. This CDR3 is built from 14 residues. CDR3 nucleotide sequence: TGTGCCAGCAGTACGGGACTTCTATCCTACGAGCAGTACTTC. Its translation: CASSTGLLSYEQYF.

This clone occurred a few times. This chain joins TRBV7-2 and TRBJ1-1, with D possibly matching TRBD1 (5 bases). V was shortened by 5 bases and J by 2 bases, with 15 bases between the two germline ends. The CDR3 has 15 residues. In germline, CDR1 is SGHTA, CDR2 FQGNSA. CDR3 loop: CASSLQLGGNTEAFF. As DNA, the CDR3 is TGTGCCAGCAGCCTGCAACTCGGGGGAAACACTGAAGCTTTCTTT.

The V call is TRBV6-1, the J call TRBJ1-2; D is possibly TRBD1 (5 bases). Germline V gives CDR1 MNHNS, CDR2 SASEGT. This CDR3 spans 14 amino acids. V lost 6 bases and J lost 7, with 18 bases in between. The CDR3 here is CASRGAGGISGYTF. The CDR3 nucleotides read TGTGCCAGCAGAGGAGCCGGGGGGATTAGTGGCTACACCTTC.

This chain uses TRBV6-1 with TRBJ2-5; unclear D gene. The end of the DNA fits TRBJ2-7 better, so the J call may be wrong. There are 15 residues in the CDR3. CDR1 and CDR2 from the germline V gene are MNHNS and SASEGT. DNA for the CDR3: TGTGCCAGCAGTGCAGCCTCCTCTACCTTCTACGAGCAGTACTTC. It is translated as CASSAASSTFYEQYF.